This TCR beta chain was documented in a study of CD8 T cells in ankylosing spondylitis (dated by TCRdb to the late 2010s). About the investigation overall: T cell receptor beta repertoires were profiled in healthy donors and ankylosing spondylitis patients so that disease-linked TCR variants could be found. The full study cohort was made up of about 25 ankylosing spondylitis patients and approximately 100 healthy donors. Peripheral blood was sampled, and synovial fluid was also collected from ankylosing spondylitis patients. Results the study describes overall, beyond this receptor: The disease-linked clones were reported as significantly enriched in matched synovial fluid samples from ankylosing spondylitis patients. The disease-linked clones had a CD8+ phenotype and were found at relatively low frequencies in peripheral blood. Some motif variants had previously been reported in the synovial fluid and blood of reactive arthritis patients, which suggests shared mechanisms of disease initiation. Blood from ankylosing spondylitis patients appeared to be characterized by a TCR beta motif made up of under 10 highly homologous amino acid variants.

Deletion took 6 bases off V and 7 bases off J, with a span of 15 bases between the germline ends. Spanning cysteine to phenylalanine, the CDR3 consists of 13 amino acids. CDR3 DNA is the only sequence kept; it has 39 bases, read in frame from the first base. In the germline V gene, CDR1 corresponds to SNHLY and CDR2 to FYNNEI. This sample was sequenced with an Illumina HiSeq 2500. TCR beta libraries were prepared by quantitative 5'-RACE with molecular barcodes. The study's processing was this. A new computational method based on a probabilistic model of VDJ rearrangement was used to identify disease-linked TCR variants. The public reads were reanalyzed by TCRdb: fastp trimming at Q25, MiXCR alignment, in-frame beta chains only. Duplicate CDR3 protein sequences are folded into a single record with the most common DNA and genes. TCRdb, not the original authors, processed these V and J calls. This sample is represented by fewer than 400,000 distinct CDR3 sequences; 7.5% to 9% of them were singletons. The ten largest clones capture approximately 15% of the sample.

This clonotype was found many times. The target of this receptor is not known. No qualities accompany the bases; no much larger clone lies one base away. Sequencing was carried out using blood, either unsorted or a sorted T cell fraction (not recorded which). The V and J segments used are TRBV2 and TRBJ1-2; the D gene identity is not certain. The sequence came from a male donor with ankylosing spondylitis. CDR3 region: CASRANKHGGYTF. The nucleotides are TGTGCCAGCAGGGCTAACAAGCACGGTGGCTACACCTTC. When the CDR3 is completed using the reference TRBV2 and TRBJ1-2 genes on either side, the full variable domain is EPEVTQTPSHQVTQMGQEVILRCVPISNHLYFYWYRQILGQKVEFLVSFYNNEISEKSEIFDDQFSVERPDGSNFTLKIRSTKLEDSAMYFCASRANKHGGYTFGSGTRLTVV.